This T cell receptor (beta chain) was observed in a study of T cells in localized non-small cell lung cancer. Regarding the study as a whole: Of the tissues analyzed, uninvolved adjacent lung showed maximal T cell clonality, greater than tumor.

Only in-frame clones appear in the TCRdb table, and some are missing; sequencing was by immunoSEQ multiplex PCR. The sample contains under 55,000 clones, 90% to 95% of which appear only once. Germline loops: CDR1 SGHDT, CDR2 YYEEEE. V gave up 0 bases and J gave up 4 bases, with 7 bases separating them. The CDR3 runs to 13 residues. A note on this clone: Its antigen is unknown.

The genes are TRBV5-6 and TRBJ1-2; D is unclear. The sequence came from a woman aged 35-75 years with stage II lung adenocarcinoma. The sample was PBMCs, taken before any cancer treatment. CDR3 protein: CASSLERAYGYTF. The DNA for the CDR3 is TGTGCCAGCAGCTTGGAGAGGGCCTATGGCTACACCTTC.